Below, 30 T cell receptor beta chains from the same sample are listed, as sequenced in a study of control samples from healthy donors and cancer patients. The data were produced by immunoSEQ multiplex PCR, yet TCRdb's version contains in-frame clones alone and is incomplete. The sample yields around 200,000 clones, roughly 91% seen once. Sequencing was carried out using blood. The receptors derive from a woman in her 30s in good health.

CDR3 nucleotides: TGTGCCAGCAGCCCGGGACCAGATACGCAGTATTTT. It is translated as CASSPGPDTQYF. The chain joins TRBV7-9 to TRBJ2-3, with D perhaps being TRBD1 or TRBD2 (5 bases each). V lost 5 bases and J 4 bases, leaving 7 bases between the germline ends. This CDR3 has 12 amino acids. Germline values: CDR1 SEHNR, CDR2 FQNEAQ (reference sequence).

This clone was recorded once. This chain links TRBV28 with TRBJ1-1; maybe TRBD1 (6 bases). Germline V CDR1 and CDR2: MDHEN, SYDVKM. The CDR3 length is 15 residues. V shed 5 bases and J shed 4 bases, with 17 bases lying between them. In DNA, the CDR3 is TGTGCCAGCAGTCATACCCCCAGGGGATTCACTGAAGCTTTCTTT. It is translated as CASSHTPRGFTEAFF.

The chain combines TRBV24-1 with TRBJ2-1; TRBD2 aligns across 9 bases. The CDR3 spans 16 residues. J was trimmed by 4 bases and V by 4 bases; bases with no gene match: 7. The germline gives CDR1 KGHDR, CDR2 SFDVKD. The CDR3 spells CATSESGTSNYNEQFF. Written as DNA, the CDR3 is TGTGCCACCAGTGAATCCGGGACTAGCAATTACAATGAGCAGTTCTTC.

The chain links TRBV6-5 to TRBJ2-3, with D possibly TRBD2 on 6 matching bases. Per the germline V gene, CDR1 is MNHEY and CDR2 is SVGAGI. V lost 7 bases, J lost 1 base, and 12 bases lay in between. The CDR3 runs 14 residues. CDR3 coding DNA: TGTGCCAGCAAGGCGGGATTAGGCACAGATACGCAGTATTTT. Its protein product is CASKAGLGTDTQYF.

The chain carries TRBV6-5 and TRBJ1-2, with D perhaps matching TRBD1 (5 bases). CDR1 is MNHEY and CDR2 is SVGAGI in the germline V gene. Trimming cost V 6 bases and J 3 bases, with 11 bases left between them. This CDR3 region has 13 residues. The CDR3 reads CASRAGTDYGYTF. The CDR3 DNA reads as TGTGCCAGCAGGGCCGGGACGGACTATGGCTACACCTTC.

V and J are TRBV15 and TRBJ1-4, with TRBD1 matching over 9 bases. CDR3 size: 16 residues. V lost 3 bases to trimming and J lost 0 bases; unmatched junction nucleotides: 2. Germline lookup yields CDR1 LNHNV and CDR2 YYDKDF (reference sequence). In DNA form, the CDR3 reads TGTGCCACCAGCAGGGACAGGGGAGCAACTAATGAAAAACTGTTTTTT. This sequence encodes CATSRDRGATNEKLFF.

The gene calls are TRBV18 and TRBJ2-2; D is unclear. V was cut by 4 bases and J by 0 bases, with 6 bases left in between. The V gene's germline CDR1 is KGHSH and CDR2 LQKENI. This CDR3 has 14 amino acids. As DNA, the CDR3 is TGTGCCAGCTCACTCTCTACGAACACCGGGGAGCTGTTTTTT. This gives the protein CASSLSTNTGELFF.

The V and J genes are TRBV28 and TRBJ1-6; possible D gene TRBD1, 5 bases. CDR1 MDHEN and CDR2 SYDVKM come from the germline V gene. The CDR3 has 16 amino acids. Trimming stripped 5 bases from V and 0 bases from J, with 11 bases between. CDR3 sequence reads: CASSQPGSSYNSPLHF. CDR3 nucleotide sequence: TGTGCCAGCAGTCAACCAGGGAGCTCCTATAATTCACCCCTCCACTTT.

This sequence joins TRBV2 and TRBJ1-2, with 7 bases fitting TRBD1. V trimming: 4 bases; J trimming: 4 bases; junction bases outside the gene matches: 0. The CDR3 covers 12 residues. Germline V gene data show CDR1 as SNHLY and CDR2 as FYNNEI. CDR3 bases: TGTGCCAGCAGTGGACAGGGCTATGGCTACACCTTC. Its protein is CASSGQGYGYTF.

The count of this clone is one. The rearrangement joins TRBV6-5 to TRBJ2-3; no firm D call. Trimming left V 8 bases short and J 5 bases short, with 8 bases between. The CDR3 covers 11 residues. Germline V gene sequence: CDR1 MNHEY, CDR2 SVGAGI. The CDR3 bases are TGTGCCAGCCGAAAGGTAGATACGCAGTATTTT. This gives the protein CASRKVDTQYF.

Only a few counts were recorded for this clone. The rearrangement joins TRBV21-1 to TRBJ2-2; the table's D gene call, TRBD2, was not cross checked with the DNA. TRBV21-1 is annotated as a pseudogene. This CDR3 is built from 16 residues. CDR3 residues: CASSKGGTSGTGELFF. The DNA for the CDR3 is TGTGCCAGCAGCAAAGGAGGGACTAGCGGGACCGGGGAGCTGTTTTTT.

The gene calls are TRBV6-4 and TRBJ2-3; TRBD1 might be the D (6 bases). There are 13 residues in the CDR3. The germline CDR1 and CDR2 sequences are MRHNA and SNTAGT. Trimming removed 3 bases at V and 5 bases at J, with 9 bases between. The CDR3 loop reads CASSEGAEDTQYF. CDR3 coding DNA: TGTGCCAGCAGTGAGGGGGCCGAAGATACGCAGTATTTT.

The chain couples TRBV6-4 to TRBJ2-1; TRBD2 matches at 10 bases. The CDR3 is 15 residues long. Germline CDR1 and CDR2: MRHNA and SNTAGT. The junction had 7 bases not matched to a gene; V was cut back by 3 bases and J by 8 bases. CDR3 coding DNA: TGTGCCAGCAGTGAGGCTAGCGGGAGTCGCGATGAGCAGTTCTTC. This encodes CASSEASGSRDEQFF.

V is TRBV11-1 and J is TRBJ1-1, with D perhaps TRBD1 (5 bases). The CDR3 length is 14 residues. V lost 5 bases, J lost 1 base, and 11 bases lay in between. CDR1 and CDR2 from the germline V gene are SGHAT and FQDESV (reference sequence). CDR3 residues: CASSKRQRNTEAFF. In DNA, the CDR3 is TGTGCCAGCAGCAAACGACAGAGGAACACTGAAGCTTTCTTT. Full variable domain (missing parts from reference TRBV11-1 and TRBJ1-1): EAEVAQSPRYKITEKSQAVAFWCDPISGHATLYWYRQILGQGPELLVQFQDESVVDDSQLPKDRFSAERLKGVDSTLKIQPAELGDSAMYLCASSKRQRNTEAFFGQGTRLTVV.

V is TRBV28 and J is TRBJ2-2; perhaps TRBD2 as D (7 bases). CDR3 length: 16 residues. V gave up 1 base and J gave up 1 base, with 10 bases separating them. Germline CDR1 reads MDHEN; CDR2 reads SYDVKM. Here the CDR3 DNA reads TGTGCCAGCAGTTTATCGGGGGGCTGGAACACCGGGGAGCTGTTTTTT. It yields the protein CASSLSGGWNTGELFF.

The chain carries TRBV7-6 and TRBJ2-5; the match to TRBD2 covers 9 bases. Germline-derived CDR1 and CDR2 are SGHVS and FNYEAQ. The CDR3 loop spans 15 amino acids. The J segment lost 5 bases and the V segment lost 5 bases, leaving 9 bases of the junction unmatched. The CDR3 sequence: CASSPSGLAGETQYF. The CDR3, as DNA: TGTGCCAGCAGCCCGTCGGGACTAGCTGGGGAGACCCAGTACTTC.

This chain uses TRBV7-3 with TRBJ2-1; D possibly corresponds to TRBD1 (5 bases). Trimming stripped 0 bases from V and 7 bases from J, with 10 bases between. CDR1 and CDR2 from the germline V gene are SGHTA and FQGTGA. This CDR3 spans 14 amino acids. CDR3: CASSLTRTKNEQFF. CDR3 nucleotide sequence: TGTGCCAGCAGCTTAACCCGGACAAAGAATGAGCAGTTCTTC.

This rearrangement joins TRBV12-2 to TRBJ1-1; the table's TRBD1 call for D was not verified on the DNA. TRBV12-2 represents a pseudogene. The CDR3 is 14 amino acids. The CDR3 is CASRPGQGDTEAFF. Written as DNA, the CDR3 is TGTGCAAGTCGCCCGGGACAGGGGGATACTGAAGCTTTCTTT.

This sequence joins TRBV3-1 (or the pseudogene TRBV3-2) and TRBJ2-7; 10 bases line up with TRBD1. Germline trimming cut 3 bases from V and 9 bases from J; bases unmatched to any gene: 5. The CDR3 is made up of 13 amino acids. Germline lookup yields CDR1 LGHDT and CDR2 YNNKEL (reference sequence). In DNA, the CDR3 is TGTGCCAGCAGCCACCGGGACAGGGGAGGGCAGTACTTC. Protein: CASSHRDRGGQYF.

The J gene is TRBJ2-7, the V gene TRBV6-5; 12 positions agree with TRBD2. V gave up 5 bases and J gave up 4 bases; unmatched junction bases: 6. Germline CDR1 MNHEY, CDR2 SVGAGI. The CDR3 spans 15 residues. CDR3 amino acids: CASSPRTSGVYEQYF. The CDR3 DNA follows: TGTGCCAGCAGTCCCCGGACTAGCGGGGTTTACGAGCAGTACTTC.

The chain has TRBV27 and TRBJ2-3, with TRBD2 identical over 10 bases. The CDR3 runs to 15 residues. The trim removed 6 bases at V and 4 bases at J, leaving 7 bases unmatched. CDR1 MNHEY and CDR2 SMNVEV come from the germline V gene (reference sequence). CDR3 sequence: CASRTGTSAADTQYF. For the CDR3, the DNA is TGTGCCAGCAGGACCGGGACTAGCGCCGCAGATACGCAGTATTTT.

This chain connects TRBV6-5 to TRBJ2-1; possibly TRBD2 for D (5 bases). CDR1 and CDR2 from the germline V gene are MNHEY and SVGAGI. CDR3 size: 13 residues. Trimming pared 2 bases from V and 3 bases from J, leaving 5 bases between. The CDR3 spells CASSYRDYNEQFF. CDR3 DNA sequence: TGTGCCAGCAGTTACCGGGACTACAATGAGCAGTTCTTC.

V usage is TRBV18 and J usage is TRBJ2-1; 9 bases align to TRBD2. V was pared by 5 bases and J by 5 bases, with 4 bases of the junction left unmatched. Germline V gene lookup returns CDR1 KGHSH and CDR2 LQKENI. This CDR3 spans 14 amino acids. The CDR3 region is CASSVAGANNEQFF. In DNA form, the CDR3 reads TGTGCCAGCTCAGTAGCGGGGGCAAACAATGAGCAGTTCTTC.

The chain combines TRBV19 with TRBJ2-6, with D possibly being TRBD1 (7 bases). This CDR3 contains 16 residues. Germline V gives CDR1 LNHDA, CDR2 SQIVND (reference sequence). Trimming shortened V by 7 bases and J by 2 bases, and 15 bases separated the two germline ends. CDR3 region: CASTYGGTAGANVLTF. CDR3 nucleotides: TGTGCCAGTACCTATGGGGGGACAGCTGGGGCCAACGTCCTGACTTTC.

The chain combines TRBV3-1 (or the pseudogene TRBV3-2) with TRBJ2-7; a weak D match, TRBD1 (6 bases). V was pared by 1 base and J by 0 bases, with 13 bases between. The germline V gene encodes CDR1 LGHDT and CDR2 YNNKEL (reference sequence). The CDR3 totals 16 residues. The CDR3 coding sequence is TGTGCCAGCAGCCAAGGACAGGTGACTGGCTCCTACGAGCAGTACTTC. Encoded protein: CASSQGQVTGSYEQYF.

The chain carries TRBV6-2 or TRBV6-3 and TRBJ1-1, with a possible D match to TRBD1 (5 bases). V was pared by 3 bases and J by 2 bases, with 10 bases between. The CDR3 is 14 residues long. Germline lookup yields CDR1 MNHEY and CDR2 SVGEGT. The CDR3 nucleotides read TGTGCCAGCAGTTATCTACAGGCTAACACTGAAGCTTTCTTT. Its translation is CASSYLQANTEAFF.

This clone was seen once. The chain is built from TRBV9 and TRBJ2-2, with 12 nucleotides matching TRBD1. The trim removed 2 bases at V and 5 bases at J, leaving 4 bases unmatched. The CDR3 covers 16 residues. Germline V gene sequence: CDR1 SGDLS, CDR2 YYNGEE. CDR3 sequence (DNA): TGTGCCAGCAGCGTGGGACAGGGGGCGGGGACCGGGGAGCTGTTTTTT. Residues: CASSVGQGAGTGELFF. The full variable domain, rest sourced from reference TRBV9 and TRBJ2-2, is DSGVTQTPKHLITATGQRVTLRCSPRSGDLSVYWYQQSLDQGLQFLIQYYNGEERAKGNILERFSAQQFPDLHSELNLSSLELGDSALYFCASSVGQGAGTGELFFGEGSRLTVL.

The chain carries TRBV5-1 and TRBJ2-7; D remains unclear. Germline CDR1 SGHRS, CDR2 YFSETQ. The CDR3 totals 12 residues. V lost 0 bases and J 3 bases, leaving 4 bases between the germline ends. The CDR3 bases are TGCGCCAGCAGCTTGGCTAACTACGAGCAGTACTTC. It codes for CASSLANYEQYF.

The V and J genes are TRBV18 and TRBJ2-7; TRBD2 matches at 14 bases. The J segment lost 3 bases and the V segment lost 3 bases, leaving 1 base of the junction unmatched. This CDR3 comprises 15 residues. CDR1 is KGHSH, CDR2 LQKENI, per germline. CDR3 loop: CASSPGLAGVYEQYF. The CDR3, as DNA: TGTGCCAGCTCACCGGGACTAGCGGGAGTCTACGAGCAGTACTTC.

Comments on this clone: A read error may account for a junction end that differs from germline. V is TRBV24-1 and J is TRBJ2-2; either TRBD1 or TRBD2 may supply D (6 bases each). The CDR3 is 15 residues long. Germline CDR1 and CDR2: KGHDR and SFDVKD. CDR3 sequence reads: CATSDAGHNTEELFF. In DNA form, the CDR3 reads TGTGCCACCAGTGATGCGGGACATAACACCGAGGAGCTGTTTTTT.